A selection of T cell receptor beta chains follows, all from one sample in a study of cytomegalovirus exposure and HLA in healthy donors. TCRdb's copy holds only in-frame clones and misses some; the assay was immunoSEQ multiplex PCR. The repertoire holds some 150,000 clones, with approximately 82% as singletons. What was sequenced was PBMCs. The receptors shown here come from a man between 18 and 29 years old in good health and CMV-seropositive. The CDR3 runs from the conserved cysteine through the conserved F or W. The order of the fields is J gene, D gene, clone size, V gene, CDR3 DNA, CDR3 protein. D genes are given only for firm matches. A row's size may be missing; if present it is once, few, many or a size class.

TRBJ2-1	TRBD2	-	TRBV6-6	TGTGCCAGCAGCCCCTGGACTAGCGGGACCTACAATGAGCAGTTCTTC	CASSPWTSGTYNEQFF
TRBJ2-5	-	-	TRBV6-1	TGTGCCAGCAGTGAAGGGGCAGGGAGGTTCCAAGAGACCCAGTACTTC	CASSEGAGRFQETQYF
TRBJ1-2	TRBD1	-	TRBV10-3	TGTGCCATCAGTGAAGAGGGGGCAGGGGGCCCCCGAAGATCGGGCTACACCTTC	CAISEEGAGGPRRSGYTF
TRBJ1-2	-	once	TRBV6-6	TGTGCCAGCAGACCGGCCGGACAGAACTATGGCTACACCTTC	CASRPAGQNYGYTF
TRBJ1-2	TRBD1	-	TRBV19	TGTGCCAGTAGTATTAATTCGGACAGGGTCGGCTACACCTTC	CASSINSDRVGYTF
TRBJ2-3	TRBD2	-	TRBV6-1	TGTGCCAGCAGTAGCGGGAGGGTCGGGGATACGCAGTATTTT	CASSSGRVGDTQYF
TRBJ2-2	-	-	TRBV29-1	TGCAGCTACGGCGGAAACACCGGGGAGCTGTTTTTT	CSYGGNTGELFF
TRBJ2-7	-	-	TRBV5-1	TGCGCCAGCAGCTTGGCTAACCAGGGTTACGAGCAGTACTTC	CASSLANQGYEQYF
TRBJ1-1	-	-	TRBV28	TGTGCCAGCAGTTCCAGACAGTCCACTGAAGCTTTCTTT	CASSSRQSTEAFF
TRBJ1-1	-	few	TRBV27	TGTGCCAGCAGGACCTCGTCAGGAGGGGCCACTGAAGCTTTCTTT	CASRTSSGGATEAFF
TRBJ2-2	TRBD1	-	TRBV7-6	TGTGCCAGCAGCCTTAGGACAGGGCTCACCGGGGAGCTGTTTTTT	CASSLRTGLTGELFF
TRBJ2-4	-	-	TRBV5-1	TGCGCCAGCAGCTTGCGGCGGGAATACATTCAGTACTTC	CASSLRREYIQYF
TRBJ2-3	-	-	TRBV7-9	TGTGCCAGCAGCTCTTTCACAGATACGCAGTATTTT	CASSSFTDTQYF
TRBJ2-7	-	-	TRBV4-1	TGCGCCAGCAGCCGTCAGGAGGCGTCAGCGTCCTACGAGCAGTACTTC	CASSRQEASASYEQYF
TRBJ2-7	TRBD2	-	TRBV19	TGTGCCAGTAGTATCGCTGGGAGGGTAAGGAACGAGCAGTACTTC	CASSIAGRVRNEQYF
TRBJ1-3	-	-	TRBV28	TGTGCCAGCAGTTTACGAGGGGGGGATGGAAACACCATATATTTT	CASSLRGGDGNTIYF
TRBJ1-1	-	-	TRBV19	TGTGCCAGTAGTATCGCCAGTAACACTGAAGCTTTCTTT	CASSIASNTEAFF
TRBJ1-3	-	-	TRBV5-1	TGCGCCAGCAGCCTGACAGGTTCGGAGGGAAACACCATATATTTT	CASSLTGSEGNTIYF
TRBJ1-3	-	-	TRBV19	TGTGCCAGTAGTGTATTAGGGGGATCTGGAAACACCATATATTTT	CASSVLGGSGNTIYF
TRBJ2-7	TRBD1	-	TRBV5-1	TGCGCCAGCAGCCCGGGACAGACCTACGAGCAGTACTTC	CASSPGQTYEQYF
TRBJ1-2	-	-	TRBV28	TGTGCCAGCAGTTCGCTGGGGGCTGTCGGCTACACCTTC	CASSSLGAVGYTF
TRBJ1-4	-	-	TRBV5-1	TGCGCCAGCAGCGAAGGGACTAGCAGCGAAAAACTGTTTTTT	CASSEGTSSEKLFF
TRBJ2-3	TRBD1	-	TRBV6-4	TGTGCCAGCAGTCCGGGACAGGGAAATGCAGATACGCAGTATTTT	CASSPGQGNADTQYF
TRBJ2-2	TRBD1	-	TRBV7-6	TGTGCCAGCAGAACACCCTATAAGACAGGGGCCGGGGAGCTGTTTTTT	CASRTPYKTGAGELFF
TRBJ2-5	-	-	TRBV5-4	TGTGCCAGCAGCCCGAACCCTGTTAGCCAAGAGACCCAGTACTTC	CASSPNPVSQETQYF
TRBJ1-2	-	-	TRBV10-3	TGTGCCATCAGTGATCAAGGGGGTGAGACGTATGGCTACACCTTC	CAISDQGGETYGYTF
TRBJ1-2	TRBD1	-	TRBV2	TGTGCCAGCAGTTGGGGACAGGGAAACTATGGCTACACCTTC	CASSWGQGNYGYTF
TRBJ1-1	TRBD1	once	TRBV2	TGTGCCAGCAGTGGACAGGGGAACACTGAAGCTTTCTTT	CASSGQGNTEAFF
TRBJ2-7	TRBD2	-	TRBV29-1	TGCAGCGTGGGACTAGCAACCAGCCAGCAGTACTTC	CSVGLATSQQYF
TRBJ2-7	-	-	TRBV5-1	TGCGCCAGCAGAGAACGGGAGCTCTACGAGCAGTACTTC	CASRERELYEQYF
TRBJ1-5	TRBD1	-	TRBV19	TGTGCCAGTAGAAAGGACAGGGTGACTCAGCCCCAGCATTTT	CASRKDRVTQPQHF
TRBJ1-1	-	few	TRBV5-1	TGCGCCAGCAGCTCTCAGGGGAAGCGAGCTTTCTTT	CASSSQGKRAFF
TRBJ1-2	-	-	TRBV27	TGTGCCAGCAGTTTTCACGACCGGGTCGCGCAGGGCTACACCTTC	CASSFHDRVAQGYTF
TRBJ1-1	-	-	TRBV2	TGTGCCAGCAGTGTTGTATCCCAAGCTTTCTTT	CASSVVSQAFF
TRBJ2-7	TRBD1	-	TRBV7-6	TGTGCCAGCAGCACTAAACAGGGGGGCGAGCAGTACTTC	CASSTKQGGEQYF
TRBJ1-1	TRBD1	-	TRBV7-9	TGTGCCAGCAGCTTCCCTAATAGGGGACAGGGGGTGGAAAACACTGAAGCTTTCTTT	CASSFPNRGQGVENTEAFF
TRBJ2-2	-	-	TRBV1	TGCACCAGCAGCCAAGATTTAGCGGGAGGAAGGGTGGCCGGGGAGCTGTTTTTT	CTSSQDLAGGRVAGELFF
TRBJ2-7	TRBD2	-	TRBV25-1	TGTGCCAGCAGTGGGGACTACTCCTACGAGCAGTACTTC	CASSGDYSYEQYF
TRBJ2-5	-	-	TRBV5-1	TGCGCCAGCAGTCTGGAGGGGGCGAAGGGGACCCAGTACTTC	CASSLEGAKGTQYF
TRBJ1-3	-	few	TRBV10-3	TGTGCCATCAGTGACAGGGGACCCACCTCTGGAAACACCATATATTTT	CAISDRGPTSGNTIYF
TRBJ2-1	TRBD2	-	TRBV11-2	TGTGCCAGCAGCTACCCCTCGCGCGGGAGTCTCAATGAGCAGTTCTTC	CASSYPSRGSLNEQFF